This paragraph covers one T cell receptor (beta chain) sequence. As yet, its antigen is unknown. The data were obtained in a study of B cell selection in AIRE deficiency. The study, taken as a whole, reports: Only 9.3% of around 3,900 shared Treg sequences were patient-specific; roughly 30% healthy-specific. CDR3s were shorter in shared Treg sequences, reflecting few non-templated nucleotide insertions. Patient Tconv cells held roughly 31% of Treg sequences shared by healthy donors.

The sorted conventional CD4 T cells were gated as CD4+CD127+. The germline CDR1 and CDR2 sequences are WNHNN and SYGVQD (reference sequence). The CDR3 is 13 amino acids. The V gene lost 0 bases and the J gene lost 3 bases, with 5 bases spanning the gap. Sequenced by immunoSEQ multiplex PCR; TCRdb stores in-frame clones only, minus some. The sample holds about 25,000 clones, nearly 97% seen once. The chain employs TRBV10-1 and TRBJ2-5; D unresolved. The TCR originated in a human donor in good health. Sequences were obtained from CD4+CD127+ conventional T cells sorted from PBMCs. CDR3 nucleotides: TGCGCCAGCAGTGAGTCTCCCAAAGAGACCCAGTACTTC. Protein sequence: CASSESPKETQYF.